These 11 T cell receptor beta chains originate from one sample sequenced in a study of T cells in Graves' hyperthyroidism and ophthalmopathy. RNA transcripts served as the template for amplifying TCR beta CDR3 regions. RT-PCR in the first round (using the HTBI primer set) targeted the TCR CDR3. TCRdb processed the multiplex PCR reads anew with MiXCR; each CDR3 protein has one entry. The table lists roughly 800,000 distinct CDR3 sequences, approximately 40% of them singletons. Sequenced input: blood. These receptors were taken from a man younger than 35 with Graves' hyperthyroidism.

This clonotype has just a few counts. The chain carries TRBV29-1 and TRBJ2-3; 9 positions match TRBD1. The CDR3 is 14 residues long. Trimming took 6 bases from V and 1 from J; bases not matched to a gene: 5. Germline V lookup: CDR1 SQVTM, CDR2 ANQGSEA. CDR3 amino acids: CSVGQGFGTDTQYF. CDR3 nucleotide sequence: TGCAGCGTCGGACAGGGGTTCGGCACAGATACGCAGTATTTT.

This clonotype was observed a handful of times. This rearrangement joins TRBV12-3 or TRBV12-4 to TRBJ2-7; D call uncertain. This CDR3 comprises 13 residues. The V and J ends lost 6 bases and 3 bases respectively, with 12 bases between them. In DNA form, the CDR3 reads TGTGCCAGCAGCCCTTATGAGGACTACGAGCAGTACTTC. This codes for CASSPYEDYEQYF.

The chain combines TRBV29-1 with TRBJ1-2, with D unclear. V was pared by 3 bases and J by 7 bases, with 12 bases between. The CDR3 has 12 residues. Germline V gives CDR1 SQVTM, CDR2 ANQGSEA. As DNA, the CDR3 is TGCAGCGTTGAGATAGGAGGAAGTGGCTACACCTTC. The encoded protein is CSVEIGGSGYTF.

This clonotype showed up many times. The rearrangement joins TRBV7-3 to TRBJ2-2; tentative D call: TRBD2 (5 bases). The CDR3 length is 13 residues. Looked up from germline, CDR1 is SGHTA and CDR2 is FQGTGA. The germline V and J ends were trimmed by 6 bases and 5 bases, with 10 bases remaining between them. CDR3 residues: CASSAGVTGELFF. The CDR3 nucleotides are TGTGCCAGCAGTGCCGGGGTTACCGGGGAGCTGTTTTTT.

This clonotype occurred a few times. The V call is TRBV5-1, the J call TRBJ1-1, with 12 bases lining up with TRBD1. Germline loops: CDR1 SGHRS, CDR2 YFSETQ. The CDR3 totals 17 residues. V lost 1 base and J lost 0; bases outside the gene matches: 4. The CDR3 protein is CASSLLWDRGLNTEAFF. The CDR3 DNA sequence: TGCGCCAGCAGCTTGTTGTGGGACAGGGGGCTGAACACTGAAGCTTTCTTT.

The chain recombines TRBV6-5 with TRBJ2-2; 7 nucleotides agree with TRBD1. CDR1 is MNHEY, CDR2 SVGAGI, per germline. This CDR3 is built from 18 residues. The J segment lost 7 bases and the V segment lost 4 bases, leaving 18 bases of the junction unmatched. CDR3 DNA: TGTGCCAGCAGTTTTAGGACAGGAGGTGTTGGAGAACACGGGGAGCTGTTTTTT. This translates into CASSFRTGGVGEHGELFF.

This clonotype was seen many times. The chain links TRBV19 to TRBJ1-5; possible D gene TRBD1, 6 bases. Germline V lookup: CDR1 LNHDA, CDR2 SQIVND (reference sequence). V lost 5 bases and J lost 3, with 11 bases in between. The length of the CDR3 is 14 residues. The DNA of the CDR3 is TGTGCCAGTAGTTTGCGGGGGGCCAATCAGCCCCAGCATTTT. It yields the protein CASSLRGANQPQHF.

The genes are TRBV15 and TRBJ2-5; 9 bases are a match to TRBD2. The CDR3 runs 18 residues. Trimming took 3 bases from V and 4 from J; bases not matched to a gene: 15. Germline-derived CDR1 and CDR2 are LNHNV and YYDKDF (reference sequence). This CDR3 reads CATSSPQRDQRGVETQYF. CDR3 nucleotide sequence: TGTGCCACCAGCAGTCCCCAGCGAGACCAGCGGGGGGTAGAGACCCAGTACTTC.

The chain combines TRBV7-2 with TRBJ1-4; D is uncertain. Per germline, CDR1 SGHTA and CDR2 FQGNSA. This CDR3 is built from 14 residues. V lost 8 bases to trimming and J lost 0 bases, with 10 bases between them. This chain's CDR3 is CASGEWPTNEKLFF. The CDR3 DNA is TGTGCCAGCGGAGAGTGGCCAACTAATGAAAAACTGTTTTTT.

This clonotype was found many times. This chain joins TRBV29-1 and TRBJ2-7; D is uncertain. The V gene lost 0 bases and the J gene lost 3 bases, with 9 bases spanning the gap. The CDR3 sequence is 13 residues long. Germline V lookup: CDR1 SQVTM, CDR2 ANQGSEA. The CDR3 loop is CSVEDDTIYEQYF. The CDR3 bases are TGCAGCGTTGAAGACGACACGATCTACGAGCAGTACTTC.

This clonotype was counted many times. This rearrangement joins TRBV9 to TRBJ1-5; TRBD1 aligns across 7 bases. V lost 3 bases to trimming and J lost 6 bases; unmatched junction nucleotides: 9. The CDR3 length is 15 residues. Germline V CDR1 and CDR2: SGDLS, YYNGEE. The CDR3 DNA sequence: TGTGCCAGCAGCGCGGGGGGACAGATGGGTCAGCCCCAGCATTTT. It yields the protein CASSAGGQMGQPQHF.